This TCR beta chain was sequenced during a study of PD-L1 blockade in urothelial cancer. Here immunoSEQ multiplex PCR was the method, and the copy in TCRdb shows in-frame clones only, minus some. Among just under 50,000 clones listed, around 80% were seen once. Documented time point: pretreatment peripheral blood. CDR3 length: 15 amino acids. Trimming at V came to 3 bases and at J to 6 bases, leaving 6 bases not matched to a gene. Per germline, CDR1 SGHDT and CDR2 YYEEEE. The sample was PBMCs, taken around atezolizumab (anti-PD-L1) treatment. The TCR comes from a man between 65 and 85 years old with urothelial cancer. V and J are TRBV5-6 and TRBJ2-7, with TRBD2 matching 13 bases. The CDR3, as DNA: TGTGCCAGCAGCTCGGGACTAGCGGGGACCCGCGAGCAGTACTTC. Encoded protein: CASSSGLAGTREQYF.